Sequencing of this T cell receptor beta chain was carried out in a study of blood T cells in healthy people across ages. Study-level information: About one barcoded beta molecule per two T cells was captured by template switching. Study results and limitations: Greater diversity and more naive CD4+ cells were seen in long-lived donors than in aged donors.

Germline loops: CDR1 SGHRS, CDR2 YFSETQ. V lost 5 bases and J lost 7, with 19 bases in between. The CDR3 has 15 amino acids. Every sample had a minimum of 6.5 million PBMCs isolated. The authors ran a second PCR of about 7 to 12 cycles using a sample-barcoded 5' primer and a J-beta primer mix. A 12-random-nucleotide template-switch adaptor tagged each cDNA molecule. MiXCR, run by TCRdb on the 5' RACE reads, gives a single entry per CDR3 protein. The data show 700,000 or so distinct CDR3 sequences, with around a fifth seen just once and about 22% held by the top ten. About this clonotype: Its antigen is not known.

This receptor was taken from an older man in good health. The sample comprised blood. The chain carries TRBV5-1 and TRBJ2-1, with D possibly called TRBD1 or TRBD2 (5 bases each). The DNA of the CDR3 is TGCGCCAGCAGGGTTGGGGGTACGGAAGTAAATGAGCAGTTCTTC. This encodes CASRVGGTEVNEQFF.